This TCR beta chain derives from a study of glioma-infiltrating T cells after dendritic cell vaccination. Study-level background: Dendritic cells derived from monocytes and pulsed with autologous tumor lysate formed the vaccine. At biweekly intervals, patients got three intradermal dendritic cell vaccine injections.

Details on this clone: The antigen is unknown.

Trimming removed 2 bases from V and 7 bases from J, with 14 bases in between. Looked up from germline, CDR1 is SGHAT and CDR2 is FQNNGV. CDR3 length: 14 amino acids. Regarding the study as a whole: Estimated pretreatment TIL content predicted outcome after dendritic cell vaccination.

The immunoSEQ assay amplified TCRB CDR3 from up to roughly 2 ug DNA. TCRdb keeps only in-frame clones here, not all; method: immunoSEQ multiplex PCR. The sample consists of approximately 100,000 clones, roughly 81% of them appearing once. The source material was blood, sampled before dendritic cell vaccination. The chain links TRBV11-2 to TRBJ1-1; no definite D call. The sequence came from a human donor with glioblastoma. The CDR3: CASSLLPNSYEAFF. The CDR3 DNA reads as TGTGCCAGCAGCTTACTCCCCAACAGCTATGAAGCTTTCTTT.